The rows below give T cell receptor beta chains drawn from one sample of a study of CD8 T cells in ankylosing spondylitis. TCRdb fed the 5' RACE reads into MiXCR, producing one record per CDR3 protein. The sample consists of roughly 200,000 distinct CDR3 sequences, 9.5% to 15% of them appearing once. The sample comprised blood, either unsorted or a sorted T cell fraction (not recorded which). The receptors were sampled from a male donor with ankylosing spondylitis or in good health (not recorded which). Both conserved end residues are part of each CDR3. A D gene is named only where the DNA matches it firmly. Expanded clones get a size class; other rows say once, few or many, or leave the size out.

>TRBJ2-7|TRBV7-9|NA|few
CASSSPPGTSKSYEQYF
TGTGCCAGCAGCTCGCCCCCTGGGACCTCCAAGAGCTACGAGCAGTACTTC
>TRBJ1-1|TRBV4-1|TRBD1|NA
CASSTRTGTTEAFF
TGCGCCAGCAGCACCCGGACAGGGACCACTGAAGCTTTCTTT
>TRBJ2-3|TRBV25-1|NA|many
CASTEGDTQYF
TGTGCCAGCACCGAGGGGGATACGCAGTATTTT
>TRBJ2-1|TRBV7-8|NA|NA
CASSLAAQGTSSYNEQFF
TGTGCCAGCAGCTTAGCGGCACAGGGAACGAGCTCCTACAATGAGCAGTTCTTC
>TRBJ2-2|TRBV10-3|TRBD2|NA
CAISESRGTSANTGELFF
TGTGCCATCAGTGAGTCGCGGGGGACTAGCGCGAACACCGGGGAGCTGTTTTTT
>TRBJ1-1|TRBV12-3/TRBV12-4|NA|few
CASSDTSTEAFF
TGTGCCAGCAGCGATACAAGCACTGAAGCTTTCTTT
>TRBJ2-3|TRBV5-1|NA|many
CASSLPGDPSTDTQYF
TGCGCCAGCAGCTTGCCAGGGGACCCTAGCACAGATACGCAGTATTTT
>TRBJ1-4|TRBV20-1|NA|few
CSAYRRVPGEEKLFF
TGCAGTGCTTACCGCCGTGTCCCGGGAGAAGAAAAACTGTTTTTT
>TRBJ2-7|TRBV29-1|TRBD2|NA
CSVVSGSSYEQYF
TGCAGCGTGGTTAGCGGGAGCTCCTACGAGCAGTACTTC
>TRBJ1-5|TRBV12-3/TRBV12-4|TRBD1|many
CASSLRQGIQPQHF
TGTGCCAGCAGTTTAAGACAGGGTATCCAGCCCCAGCATTTT
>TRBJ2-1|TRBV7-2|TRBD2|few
CASSSFSSGGSYNEQFF
TGTGCCAGCAGCTCCTTTTCTAGCGGGGGGTCCTACAATGAGCAGTTCTTC
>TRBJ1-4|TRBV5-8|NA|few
CASSLEGSTNEKLFF
TGTGCCAGCAGCTTGGAGGGGTCAACTAATGAAAAACTGTTTTTT
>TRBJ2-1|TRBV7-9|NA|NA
CASSLDLRPNNEQFF
TGTGCCAGCAGCTTAGATCTCCGGCCGAACAATGAGCAGTTCTTC
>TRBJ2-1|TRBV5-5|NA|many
CASSLERNGNEQFF
TGTGCCAGCAGCTTGGAACGAAACGGGAATGAGCAGTTCTTC
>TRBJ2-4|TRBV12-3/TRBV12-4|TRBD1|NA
CASSLDRVDNIQYF
TGTGCCAGCAGTTTGGACAGGGTGGACAACATTCAGTACTTC
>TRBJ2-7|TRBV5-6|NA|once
CASSWGEVRYEQYF
TGTGCCAGCAGCTGGGGGGAGGTCCGGTACGAGCAGTACTTC
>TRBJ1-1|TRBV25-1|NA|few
CASSPNTGVNTEAFF
TGTGCCAGCAGTCCAAATACGGGAGTGAACACTGAAGCTTTCTTT
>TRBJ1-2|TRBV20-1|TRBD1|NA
CSASGQGYGYTF
TGCAGTGCTAGCGGACAGGGGTATGGCTACACCTTC
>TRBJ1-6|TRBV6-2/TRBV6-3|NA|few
CASSYSPGGGNSPLHF
TGTGCCAGCAGTTACTCCCCGGGGGGAGGAAATTCACCCCTCCACTTT
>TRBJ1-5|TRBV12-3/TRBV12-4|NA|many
CASSLVYTSPNQPQHF
TGTGCCAGCAGTTTAGTGTATACCTCCCCCAATCAGCCCCAGCATTTT
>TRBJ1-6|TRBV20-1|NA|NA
CSAMENSPLHF
TGCAGTGCTATGGAGAATTCACCCCTCCACTTT
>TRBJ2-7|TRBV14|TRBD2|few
CASSQATSGVDEQYF
TGTGCCAGCAGCCAAGCGACTAGCGGGGTTGACGAGCAGTACTTC
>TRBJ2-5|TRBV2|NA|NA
CASSDGGYQETQYF
TGTGCCAGCAGTGATGGGGGGTACCAAGAGACCCAGTACTTC
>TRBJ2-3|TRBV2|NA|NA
CASSEVLGTDTQYF
TGTGCCAGCAGTGAGGTCCTAGGCACAGATACGCAGTATTTT
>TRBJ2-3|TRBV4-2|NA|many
CASSLRAADTQYF
TGTGCCAGCAGCCTCAGAGCCGCAGATACGCAGTATTTT
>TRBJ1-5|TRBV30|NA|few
CAWGRNNQPQHF
TGTGCCTGGGGAAGGAACAATCAGCCCCAGCATTTT
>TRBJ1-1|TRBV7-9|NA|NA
CASSLVSDTEAFF
TGTGCCAGCAGCTTAGTATCGGACACTGAAGCTTTCTTT
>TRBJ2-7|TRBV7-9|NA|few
CASSPRQPYEQYF
TGTGCCAGCAGTCCAAGACAACCCTACGAGCAGTACTTC
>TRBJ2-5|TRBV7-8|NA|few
CASSLEEGVETQYF
TGTGCCAGCAGCTTAGAGGAGGGGGTAGAGACCCAGTACTTC
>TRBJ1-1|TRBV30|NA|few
CAWVPSTVMNTEAFF
TGTGCCTGGGTCCCGAGCACGGTTATGAACACTGAAGCTTTCTTT
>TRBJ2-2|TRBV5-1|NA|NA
CASSSGTVNTGELFF
TGCGCCAGCAGCTCAGGGACGGTGAACACCGGGGAGCTGTTTTTT
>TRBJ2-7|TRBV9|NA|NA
CASSPLQGGEEQYF
TGTGCCAGCAGCCCCCTCCAGGGAGGTGAGGAGCAGTACTTC
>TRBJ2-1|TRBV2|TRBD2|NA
CACQAGNEQFF
TGTGCCTGTCAAGCGGGGAATGAGCAGTTCTTC
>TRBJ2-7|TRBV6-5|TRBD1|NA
CASSYGQGLAEQYF
TGTGCCAGCAGTTACGGACAGGGTTTGGCCGAGCAGTACTTC
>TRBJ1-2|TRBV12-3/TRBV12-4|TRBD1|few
CASSSRTGAGYGYTF
TGTGCCAGCAGTTCGCGGACAGGGGCTGGCTATGGCTACACCTTC
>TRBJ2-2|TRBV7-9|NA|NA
CASRPAKMNTGELFF
TGTGCCAGCCGCCCCGCCAAGATGAACACCGGGGAGCTGTTTTTT
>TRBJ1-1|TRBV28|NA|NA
CASSFSYGAEAFF
TGTGCCAGCAGTTTCTCTTATGGGGCTGAAGCTTTCTTT
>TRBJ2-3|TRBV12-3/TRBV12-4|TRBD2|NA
CASSPSGSSDTQYF
TGTGCCAGCAGCCCCAGCGGGAGCTCAGATACGCAGTATTTT
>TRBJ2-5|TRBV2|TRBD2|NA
CASSDGRGGRETQYF
TGTGCCAGCAGTGATGGACGGGGGGGCCGCGAGACCCAGTACTTC
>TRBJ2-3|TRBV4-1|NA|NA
CASSLGPEPGTDTQYF
TGCGCCAGCAGCCTGGGACCAGAACCGGGCACAGATACGCAGTATTTT
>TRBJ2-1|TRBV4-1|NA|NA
CASSQRSGADEQFF
TGCGCCAGCAGCCAAAGGTCGGGAGCCGATGAGCAGTTCTTC
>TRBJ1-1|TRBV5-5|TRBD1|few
CASSWTGAEAFF
TGTGCCAGCAGCTGGACAGGGGCGGAAGCTTTCTTT
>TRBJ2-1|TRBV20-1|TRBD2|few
CSASGFGTSGRPVLSTYNEQFF
TGCAGTGCTAGTGGGTTCGGGACTAGCGGGAGGCCCGTCCTCTCCACCTACAATGAGCAGTTCTTC
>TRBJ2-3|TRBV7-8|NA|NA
CASSFPGTSTDTQYF
TGTGCCAGCAGCTTCCCAGGGACTAGCACAGATACGCAGTATTTT
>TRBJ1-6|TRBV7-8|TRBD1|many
CASTPDRVYSPLHF
TGTGCCAGCACCCCGGACAGGGTTTATTCACCCCTCCACTTT